This TCR beta chain is from a study of CD8 T cells in Susac syndrome. Concerning this clonotype: Its antigen remains unknown.

Sequencing targeted TCR beta in blood CD8+ and CD4+ T cells. Random hexamers were used to reverse transcribe 0.5 to 1 ug of RNA. TCRdb processed the immunoSEQ multiplex PCR reads anew with MiXCR; each CDR3 protein has one entry. The sample includes some 120,000 distinct CDR3 sequences, 80% to 95% seen only once; the top ten take 0.13% to 0.15%. V lost 8 bases to trimming and J lost 1 base, with 9 bases between them. CDR1 SGHTA and CDR2 FQGNSA come from the germline V gene. This CDR3 comprises 13 residues. Regarding the study as a whole: As the study acknowledged, the number of individuals who were part of its TCR sequencing and HLA analysis was relatively small.

Sequenced input: CD4+ T cells from PBMCs. The chain is built from TRBV7-2 and TRBJ2-1; D is uncertain. This TCR was recovered from a human donor in good health. The CDR3 is CASGLGSYNEQFF. CDR3 coding DNA: TGTGCCAGCGGGTTGGGTTCCTACAATGAGCAGTTCTTC.